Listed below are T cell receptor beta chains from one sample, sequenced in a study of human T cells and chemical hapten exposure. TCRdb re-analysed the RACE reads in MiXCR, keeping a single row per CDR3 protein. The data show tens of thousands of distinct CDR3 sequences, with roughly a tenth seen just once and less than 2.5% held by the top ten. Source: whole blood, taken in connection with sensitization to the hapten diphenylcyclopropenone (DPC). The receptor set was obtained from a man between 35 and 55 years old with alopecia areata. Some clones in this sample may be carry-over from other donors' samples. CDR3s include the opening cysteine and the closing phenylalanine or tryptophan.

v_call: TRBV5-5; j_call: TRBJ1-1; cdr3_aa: CASSLGVSWGTEAFF
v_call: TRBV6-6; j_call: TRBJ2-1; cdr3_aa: CASSYPTGQGYHIHNEQFF
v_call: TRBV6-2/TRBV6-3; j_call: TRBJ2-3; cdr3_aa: CASSLLPDTQYF
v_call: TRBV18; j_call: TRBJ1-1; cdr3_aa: CASSFPGQGTTEAFF
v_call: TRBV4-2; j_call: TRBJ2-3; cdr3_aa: CASSQGDQLSDTQYF
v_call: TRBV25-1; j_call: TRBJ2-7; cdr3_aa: CASSEYSPGPIHEQYF
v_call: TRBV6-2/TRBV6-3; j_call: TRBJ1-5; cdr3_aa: CASSPSKGRASPQSQPQHF
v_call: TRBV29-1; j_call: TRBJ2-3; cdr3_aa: CSVDNVEGTDTQYF
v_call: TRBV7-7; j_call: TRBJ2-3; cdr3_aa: CASSLVAGVTDTQYF
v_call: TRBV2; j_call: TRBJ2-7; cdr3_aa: CASSPDRGSAYEQYF